This record concerns one T cell receptor (beta chain) sequence. No antigen is known for it. PCR primers comprised 60 Vbeta and 13 Jbeta primers. Profiling relied on immunoSEQ multiplex PCR, and the TCRdb table lists in-frame clones only, not all of them. The sample includes about 130,000 clones, around 67% of them seen just once. The record originates from a study of cytomegalovirus exposure and HLA in healthy donors. Findings of the study overall: Altogether, 150 to 200 TCR beta chains were recorded as cytomegalovirus-associated.

This CDR3 region has 13 residues. The germline CDR1 and CDR2 sequences are SGHRS and YFSETQ. The junction had 5 bases not matched to a gene; V was cut back by 7 bases and J by 5 bases. The gene calls are TRBV5-1 and TRBJ1-4, with TRBD1 identical over 7 bases. The sequencing sample was made of PBMCs. This sequence was found in a woman aged 40 to 50 in good health and CMV-seropositive. CDR3 nucleotide sequence: TGCGCCAGCTACAGGGGATCCAATGAAAAACTGTTTTTT. It codes for CASYRGSNEKLFF.